The 13 T cell receptor beta chains below all came from one sample that was sequenced in a study of T-cell reconstitution after alpha-beta-depleted transplantation in children (dated by TCRdb to the mid-2010s). The library was produced with PCR. Sequencing relied on an Illumina HiSeq 2500. TCR library preparation used molecular barcoding, with unique molecular identifiers applied to normalize quantification of the TCRbeta repertoire. TCRdb reprocessing: public reads trimmed at Q25 with fastp, clones called with MiXCR, in-frame beta chains kept. Rows are unified per CDR3 protein, each entry keeping the most common DNA and genes. For this sample there are roughly 610,000 distinct CDR3 sequences; roughly 10% appear just once. Of the sample, around 4% falls within the top ten clones. This sample comprised PBMCs from the stem cell graft donor, obtained from the stem cell graft. These receptors came from a human donor who donated a stem cell graft to a child with acute myeloid leukemia.

This clonotype was picked up many times. This chain connects TRBV4-1 to TRBJ2-3; 7 nucleotides agree with TRBD2. The CDR3 extends over 16 amino acids. Losses at the gene ends were 6 bases for V and 1 base for J; bases not matched to a gene: 10. CDR1 MGHRA and CDR2 YSYEKL come from the germline V gene. In nucleotides, the CDR3 is TGCGCCAGCAGGAATACAGCGGGACCCGGCACAGATACGCAGTATTTT. Translated: CASRNTAGPGTDTQYF.

This clonotype has a handful of counts. This chain links TRBV7-6 with TRBJ2-5; D is possibly TRBD2 (5 bases). CDR3 length: 15 amino acids. The V end lost 1 base, the J end lost 4 bases, and 13 bases lay between the germline ends. Germline CDR1 is SGHVS and CDR2 is FNYEAQ. DNA for the CDR3: TGTGCCAGCAGCTTAGTTTCGGGGAAAGGAGAGACCCAGTACTTC. Encoded protein: CASSLVSGKGETQYF.

CDR3: CSVENGQGAGYNEQFF. Here the CDR3 DNA reads TGCAGCGTTGAGAACGGACAGGGGGCTGGATACAATGAGCAGTTCTTC. The J gene is TRBJ2-1, the V gene TRBV29-1; 11 bases line up with TRBD1. This CDR3 has 16 residues. The germline gives CDR1 SQVTM, CDR2 ANQGSEA. J gave up 4 bases and V 3 bases, and 8 bases lay outside the gene matches.

This clonotype has only a few counts. The rearrangement uses TRBV7-2 and TRBJ2-7, with D perhaps TRBD1 (5 bases). The V gene's germline CDR1 is SGHTA and CDR2 FQGNSA. This CDR3 has 14 amino acids. The ends were cut back, 3 bases at V and 2 bases at J, with 11 bases in the middle. Written as DNA, the CDR3 is TGTGCCAGCAGCTTCCCGGACACAACCTACGAGCAGTACTTC. Translating gives CASSFPDTTYEQYF.

Comments on this clonotype: At one of its ends the junction is not consistent with the germline gene, which may arise from a read error. The chain couples TRBV20-1 to TRBJ2-7; D is perhaps TRBD2 (8 bases). CDR1 and CDR2 from the germline V gene are DFQATT and SNEGSKA (reference sequence). This CDR3 region has 19 residues. CDR3: CCASGWDSAHSLSGYEQYF. The CDR3 DNA reads TGCTGTGCTAGCGGGTGGGACAGCGCACATAGTTTATCAGGCTACGAGCAGTACTTC.

This clonotype turned up a few times. This rearrangement joins TRBV7-9 to TRBJ2-4; 7 bases line up with TRBD1. Germline lookup yields CDR1 SEHNR and CDR2 FQNEAQ (reference sequence). The CDR3 runs to 11 residues. V lost 4 bases and J lost 10; bases outside the gene matches: 1. In DNA, the CDR3 is TGTGCCAGCAGCTCAGGGGGAATTCAGTACTTC. This translates into CASSSGGIQYF.

This clonotype appeared a few times. This rearrangement joins TRBV7-8 to TRBJ2-3; a possible D gene is TRBD2 (5 bases). Germline V gene data show CDR1 as SGHVS and CDR2 as FQNEAQ. The V end was cut by 5 bases, the J end by 9 bases, with 18 bases between. CDR3 length equals 14 residues. Written as DNA, the CDR3 is TGTGCCAGCAGCGTCTCGAGGCAAAGCGGCACGCAGTATTTT. It codes for CASSVSRQSGTQYF.

The table lists this clonotype with many counts. The CDR3 DNA reads as TGCGCCAGCAGCTTGGCCCCTAGCGGCAGGGCAACAGATACGCAGTATTTT. Translating it yields CASSLAPSGRATDTQYF. The gene calls are TRBV5-1 and TRBJ2-3; 7 bases map to TRBD2. Germline CDR1 reads SGHRS; CDR2 reads YFSETQ. There are 17 residues in the CDR3. Trimming cost V 0 bases and J 3 bases; bases outside gene matches: 10.

Only a few counts were recorded for this clonotype. V is TRBV6-2 or TRBV6-3 and J is TRBJ2-7; 8 positions match TRBD1. Per the germline V gene, CDR1 is MNHEY and CDR2 is SVGEGT. After removal of 0 bases from V and 2 bases from J, the junction contained 6 bases not matched to a gene. CDR3 length: 16 residues. The CDR3 here is CASSYSPGTGTYEQYF. The CDR3 DNA sequence: TGTGCCAGCAGTTACTCTCCCGGGACAGGCACCTACGAGCAGTACTTC.

This chain links TRBV2 with TRBJ1-5; 8 bases are shared with TRBD1. CDR3 size: 15 residues. CDR1 and CDR2 (germline): SNHLY, FYNNEI. V was pared by 4 bases and J by 1 base, with 3 bases of the junction left unmatched. The CDR3 sequence: CASSAGTGSNQPQHF. CDR3 DNA: TGTGCCAGCAGTGCTGGGACAGGCAGCAATCAGCCCCAGCATTTT.

This clonotype was seen only a few times. The rearrangement links TRBV29-1 to TRBJ1-2, with TRBD1 matching over 7 bases. Per the germline V gene, CDR1 is SQVTM and CDR2 is ANQGSEA. This CDR3 is 13 amino acids long. The V segment lost 4 bases and the J segment 6 bases; nucleotides outside the gene matches: 8. The CDR3 loop reads CSVAPTGAHGYTF. CDR3 sequence (DNA): TGCAGCGTTGCCCCAACAGGGGCGCATGGCTACACCTTC.

This clonotype was counted ten times or more. CDR3 coding DNA: TGTGCCAGCAGTCCCCGGGGACTAAGCACAGATACGCAGTATTTT. It codes for CASSPRGLSTDTQYF. The genes are TRBV6-4 and TRBJ2-3, with 7 nucleotides matching TRBD2. The CDR3 is 15 residues long. Looked up from germline, CDR1 is MRHNA and CDR2 is SNTAGT. The junction had 5 bases not matched to a gene; V was cut back by 5 bases and J by 0 bases.

The table lists this clonotype with a few counts. This chain uses TRBV20-1 with TRBJ1-5; D unclear. This CDR3 spans 16 amino acids. V lost 5 bases, J lost 3 bases, and 20 bases lay in between. Germline CDR1 DFQATT, CDR2 SNEGSKA (reference sequence). The CDR3 loop is CSAGGLEPPLNQPQHF. The CDR3 nucleotides read TGCAGTGCTGGCGGGTTGGAACCCCCCCTCAATCAGCCCCAGCATTTT.